Shown below are 26 T cell receptor beta chains from a single sample sequenced in a study of early T cells in non-severe SARS-CoV-2 infection. TCRdb analysed the 5' RACE reads with MiXCR anew, one entry per CDR3 protein. This repertoire shows 84,000 or so distinct CDR3 sequences, 14% found once; its top ten account for 10% to 11%. Sequencing was carried out using whole blood. These receptors all come from an adult who was a healthcare worker with PCR-confirmed SARS-CoV-2 infection or an uninfected control (not recorded which).

This clonotype was seen more than once but under ten times. The chain carries TRBV7-2 and TRBJ2-3; perhaps D is TRBD1 or TRBD2 (5 bases each). The CDR3 totals 14 residues. V lost 4 bases to trimming and J lost 6 bases, with 14 bases between them. Germline V lookup: CDR1 SGHTA, CDR2 FQGNSA. The CDR3 loop is CASSSGPLGDTQYF. In nucleotides, the CDR3 is TGTGCCAGCAGCTCGGGGCCTCTCGGGGATACGCAGTATTTT.

The rearrangement uses TRBV29-1 and TRBJ2-5; TRBD2 might be the D (5 bases). CDR1 is SQVTM, CDR2 ANQGSEA, per germline. The length of the CDR3 is 14 residues. Trimming took off 3 bases at V and 2 bases at J, with 13 bases between the two ends. CDR3 nucleotides: TGCAGCGTTGAGGTCGGGAAGGGACAAGAGACCCAGTACTTC. Encoded protein: CSVEVGKGQETQYF.

This clonotype was detected a few times. The chain joins TRBV11-2 to TRBJ2-5, with D uncertain. V was trimmed by 1 base and J by 5 bases, leaving 8 bases between them. Germline assignment: CDR1 SGHAT and CDR2 FQNNGV. This CDR3 is built from 13 residues. The CDR3, as DNA: TGTGCCAGCAGCTTAGGGGTCAGGGAGACCCAGTACTTC. This codes for CASSLGVRETQYF.

In its sample, this clonotype was seen many times. This sequence joins TRBV2 and TRBJ1-1; D unresolved. This CDR3 has 14 amino acids. Germline assignment: CDR1 SNHLY and CDR2 FYNNEI. V lost 4 bases to trimming and J lost 1 base, with 10 bases between them. For the CDR3, the DNA is TGTGCCAGCAGTGGGTTTAGGGAGAACACTGAAGCTTTCTTT. Protein: CASSGFRENTEAFF.

The chain links TRBV7-3 to TRBJ2-1; D not certain. V was shortened by 2 bases and J by 5 bases, with 13 bases between the two germline ends. The CDR3 is 15 residues long. CDR1 and CDR2 (germline): SGHTA, FQGTGA. The CDR3 coding sequence is TGTGCCAGCAGCTTAGCAGGTTGGAATAACAATGAGCAGTTCTTC. This gives the protein CASSLAGWNNNEQFF.

A few counts support this clonotype. The chain joins TRBV12-3 or TRBV12-4 to TRBJ2-7; 9 nucleotides align to TRBD2. Trimming at V came to 3 bases and at J to 0 bases, leaving 6 bases not matched to a gene. CDR3 length: 16 residues. CDR3 region: CASSFLAGESSYEQYF. CDR3 in DNA: TGTGCCAGCAGTTTTTTAGCGGGGGAGAGCTCCTACGAGCAGTACTTC.

The gene calls are TRBV3-1 and TRBJ1-1; D gene ambiguous. Germline V gene sequence: CDR1 LGHDT, CDR2 YNNKEL (reference sequence). The CDR3 totals 15 residues. Trimming left V 1 base short and J 7 bases short, with 16 bases between. The CDR3 region has the DNA TGTGCCAGCAGCCAAGGCCCCGTGGGAAGTATTGAAGCTTTCTTT. Its protein is CASSQGPVGSIEAFF.

V and J are TRBV20-1 and TRBJ1-1; D not certain. Per the germline V gene, CDR1 is DFQATT and CDR2 is SNEGSKA (reference sequence). Trimming took off 3 bases at V and 0 bases at J, with 14 bases between the two ends. The length of the CDR3 is 15 residues. CDR3 DNA sequence: TGCAGTGCTAGTGGTCGGGGAGAACTGAACACTGAAGCTTTCTTT. This codes for CSASGRGELNTEAFF.

In this sample, this clonotype turned up a few times. The genes are TRBV2 and TRBJ2-1; 9 bases map to TRBD2. The CDR3 totals 15 residues. The germline gives CDR1 SNHLY, CDR2 FYNNEI. The ends lost 7 bases at V and 8 bases at J; junction bases unmatched: 12. CDR3 in amino acids: CASKSRLAVFDEQFF. CDR3 DNA sequence: TGTGCCAGCAAGTCAAGACTAGCGGTTTTCGATGAGCAGTTCTTC.

The chain joins TRBV7-8 to TRBJ1-6; D gene unclear. Germline CDR1 is SGHVS and CDR2 is FQNEAQ. V lost 1 base, J lost 7 bases, and 5 bases lay in between. The CDR3 is 13 residues long. In DNA, the CDR3 is TGTGCCAGCAGCTTAGACAGAAATTCACCCCTCCACTTT. Protein product: CASSLDRNSPLHF.

In this sample, this clonotype turned up many times. The genes are TRBV5-5 and TRBJ2-3; the D is unclear. Trimming pared 4 bases from V and 2 bases from J, leaving 11 bases between. This CDR3 spans 14 amino acids. Germline CDR1 and CDR2: SGHKS and YYEKEE (reference sequence). The CDR3 coding sequence is TGTGCCAGCAGCCTAGGGCAGAACACAGATACGCAGTATTTT. Translated, it gives CASSLGQNTDTQYF.

The rearrangement uses TRBV29-1 and TRBJ1-1; D gene ambiguous. The V end lost 1 base, the J end lost 8 bases, and 8 bases lay between the germline ends. The length of the CDR3 is 11 residues. Germline V lookup: CDR1 SQVTM, CDR2 ANQGSEA. Here the CDR3 DNA reads TGCAGCGTTGAAGGGGTGTCAGAAGCTTTCTTT. Its protein is CSVEGVSEAFF.

This chain links TRBV12-3 or TRBV12-4 with TRBJ1-5; perhaps TRBD1 as D (5 bases). V was shortened by 3 bases and J by 5 bases, with 11 bases between the two germline ends. This CDR3 is 14 amino acids long. Here the CDR3 reads CASSLTVGDQPQHF. The CDR3 DNA reads TGTGCCAGCAGTTTGACAGTCGGGGATCAGCCCCAGCATTTT.

This clonotype was recorded a few times. The V and J genes are TRBV25-1 and TRBJ2-3, with a weak D call TRBD2 (7 bases). Between the trimmed V and J ends, which lost 6 bases and 10 bases, there was a span of 26 bases. CDR3 size: 16 residues. From germline, CDR1 is MGHDK and CDR2 SYGVNS. In nucleotides, the CDR3 is TGTGCCAGCAGGGGGAACCGGCGGGGGCCGACGGATCCGCAGTATTTT. This translates into CASRGNRRGPTDPQYF.

This chain joins TRBV7-6 and TRBJ2-7; tentatively, D is TRBD2 (5 bases). Germline CDR1 and CDR2: SGHVS and FNYEAQ. The CDR3 spans 18 residues. V was trimmed by 7 bases and J by 3 bases, leaving 28 bases between them. Written as DNA, the CDR3 is TGTGCCAGCATTTCCCCCCGTTCCAGGAGGAAAAAAAACTACGAGCAGTACTTC. Its translation is CASISPRSRRKKNYEQYF. Complete variable domain (other parts from reference TRBV7-6 and TRBJ2-7): GAGVSQSPRYKVTKRGQDVALRCDPISGHVSLYWYRQALGQGPEFLTYFNYEAQQDKSGLPNDRFSAERPEGSISTLTIQRTEQRDSAMYRCASISPRSRRKKNYEQYFGPGTRLTVT.

The genes are TRBV29-1 and TRBJ2-3; 7 bases fit TRBD2. The CDR3 is 14 amino acids. The germline V gene has CDR1 SQVTM and CDR2 ANQGSEA. Trimming at V came to 4 bases and at J to 1 base, leaving 5 bases not matched to a gene. CDR3 in amino acids: CSVGASGGTDTQYF. The CDR3 DNA sequence: TGCAGCGTTGGGGCTAGCGGTGGCACAGATACGCAGTATTTT.

This clonotype turned up a few times. The chain carries TRBV6-6 and TRBJ2-5, with 7 bases matching TRBD2. J was trimmed by 2 bases and V by 7 bases; bases with no gene match: 10. In germline, CDR1 is MNHNY, CDR2 SVGAGI (reference sequence). The CDR3 is 15 amino acids. The DNA for the CDR3 is TGTGCCAGCACTGCCCAGCGGGGCGGGCAAGAGACCCAGTACTTC. Amino acid sequence: CASTAQRGGQETQYF.

J is TRBJ1-2 and V is TRBV3-1; D gene unclear. The CDR3 has 13 residues. The V and J ends lost 0 bases and 4 bases respectively, with 6 bases between them. Germline V gene lookup returns CDR1 LGHDT and CDR2 YNNKEL (reference sequence). CDR3 region: CASSQEAPYGYTF. The CDR3 DNA follows: TGTGCCAGCAGCCAAGAGGCTCCCTATGGCTACACCTTC.

This clonotype turned up a few times. V gene TRBV2 combines with J gene TRBJ2-3, with D tentatively TRBD2 (5 bases). CDR3 length: 15 residues. CDR1 is SNHLY and CDR2 is FYNNEI in the germline V gene. V was cut by 6 bases and J by 0 bases, with 13 bases left in between. The chain's CDR3 is CASSPVGVSTDTQYF. The CDR3 DNA sequence: TGTGCCAGCAGCCCGGTCGGGGTAAGCACAGATACGCAGTATTTT. Filled out from reference TRBV2 and TRBJ2-3, the complete variable domain reads EPEVTQTPSHQVTQMGQEVILRCVPISNHLYFYWYRQILGQKVEFLVSFYNNEISEKSEIFDDQFSVERPDGSNFTLKIRSTKLEDSAMYFCASSPVGVSTDTQYFGPGTRLTVL.

This clonotype was counted ten times or more. V gene TRBV5-1 combines with J gene TRBJ1-6, with D tentatively TRBD1 (6 bases). The V gene's germline CDR1 is SGHRS and CDR2 YFSETQ. V lost 3 bases to trimming and J lost 7 bases, with 17 bases between them. There are 16 residues in the CDR3. CDR3 loop: CASSSSGAGRNSPLHF. As DNA, the CDR3 is TGCGCCAGCAGCTCGTCAGGGGCAGGGCGGAATTCACCCCTCCACTTT.

This clonotype occurred a few times. This rearrangement joins TRBV29-1 to TRBJ2-1; D remains ambiguous. The CDR3 extends over 11 amino acids. Germline loops: CDR1 SQVTM, CDR2 ANQGSEA. V lost 6 bases and J 8 bases, leaving 11 bases between the germline ends. The CDR3 DNA reads as TGCAGCGTCCCCGGCCCCCATGAGCAGTTCTTC. Translated: CSVPGPHEQFF.

V usage is TRBV28 and J usage is TRBJ1-2, with D hard to call. The V gene lost 2 bases and the J gene lost 8 bases, with 9 bases spanning the gap. Germline V gene data show CDR1 as MDHEN and CDR2 as SYDVKM. The CDR3 extends over 12 amino acids. The CDR3 DNA follows: TGTGCCAGCAGTTTAGCGGTTGGGGGCTACACCTTC. Its protein is CASSLAVGGYTF.

The genes are TRBV11-2 and TRBJ2-1; a possible D gene is TRBD2 (6 bases). The CDR3 consists of 17 residues. The V end lost 1 base, the J end lost 0 bases, and 13 bases lay between the germline ends. CDR1 is SGHAT and CDR2 is FQNNGV in the germline V gene. This CDR3 is CASSLAASAGSYNEQFF. DNA for the CDR3: TGTGCCAGCAGCTTAGCGGCTAGCGCGGGCTCCTACAATGAGCAGTTCTTC.

The V gene is TRBV29-1, the J gene TRBJ2-1; 8 bases are shared with TRBD2. The CDR3 consists of 14 residues. The V and J ends lost 3 bases and 1 base, in that order; junction bases with no gene match: 2. Germline V gene data show CDR1 as SQVTM and CDR2 as ANQGSEA. The chain's CDR3 is CSVETGGSYNEQFF. The CDR3 nucleotides are TGCAGCGTTGAGACGGGGGGGTCCTACAATGAGCAGTTCTTC.

This clonotype was detected only a few times. The rearrangement links TRBV7-9 to TRBJ2-1; weak D call: TRBD2 (6 bases). V was pared by 5 bases and J by 6 bases, with 14 bases between. The CDR3 is made up of 14 amino acids. In germline, CDR1 is SEHNR, CDR2 FQNEAQ (reference sequence). The CDR3 DNA sequence: TGTGCCAGCAGCGCAGGACGTAGCGGCAATGAGCAGTTCTTC. Its protein is CASSAGRSGNEQFF. Complete variable domain (other parts from reference TRBV7-9 and TRBJ2-1): DTGVSQNPRHKITKRGQNVTFRCDPISEHNRLYWYRQTLGQGPEFLTYFQNEAQLEKSRLLSDRFSAERPKGSFSTLEIQRTEQGDSAMYLCASSAGRSGNEQFFGPGTRLTVL.

The V call is TRBV5-1, the J call TRBJ2-7; D possibly corresponds to TRBD2 (6 bases). CDR1 SGHRS and CDR2 YFSETQ come from the germline V gene. V gave up 3 bases and J gave up 2 bases, with 15 bases separating them. The CDR3 covers 15 residues. This CDR3 is CASSSRGGKPYEQYF. CDR3 nucleotides: TGCGCCAGCAGCTCCCGGGGCGGGAAGCCCTACGAGCAGTACTTC.